The present TCR beta chain was sequenced within a study of T cell clusters in autoimmune cytopenias. Multiplex touch-down PCR amplified TRB using TRB-A and TRB-B pools in one tube. TCRdb re-called the multiplex PCR reads, yielding one record per CDR3 amino acid sequence without DNA. The repertoire table contains thousands of distinct CDR3 sequences. TRB was amplified from roughly 250 ng of peripheral blood genomic DNA per sample. For this clonotype: Its antigen is not identified.

Study-wide points: The T cell clusters came from computational analysis alone and lack functional validation. Physiological T cell clusters of healthy donors were apparently absent in primary autoimmune cytopenia patients. TRB repertoire shifts in secondary cytopenia and chronic lymphocytic leukemia mostly reflected lymphoma, not autoimmunity.

The sequence was collected from a human donor with an autoimmune cytopenia or autoimmune hepatitis (not recorded which). Sequencing was performed on peripheral blood.

CDR3 residues: CASRAITGQEAFF. The rearrangement uses TRBV18 and TRBJ1-1; as DNA is missing, the TRBD1 call by TCRdb cannot be tested. The CDR3 extends over 13 amino acids. Germline V gene sequence: CDR1 KGHSH, CDR2 LQKENI.